A single sample is the source of the 17 T cell receptor beta chains below, sequenced in a study of T cell repertoires in cytomegalovirus infection. TCRdb independently ran MiXCR on the reads; one entry per CDR3 protein. The sample has about 160,000 distinct CDR3 sequences, roughly 18% seen once. The sample taken for sequencing was CD8+ T cells from PBMCs. All receptors derive from a human donor in good health (CMV status not recorded). Some clones in this sample may be carry-over from other donors' samples.

In nucleotides, the CDR3 is TGTGCCAGCAGCCAAGACTGGTTGGCTCTAGCGGGAGATAGGAATACGCAGTATTTT. Its protein is CASSQDWLALAGDRNTQYF. The gene calls are TRBV14 and TRBJ2-3, with 10 bases identical to TRBD2. Germline assignment: CDR1 SGHDN and CDR2 FVKESK. J was trimmed by 7 bases and V by 0 bases; bases with no gene match: 16. The CDR3 extends over 19 amino acids.

This clonotype turned up a few times. The V call is TRBV7-9, the J call TRBJ1-4; the D gene is possibly TRBD1 (5 bases). V lost 6 bases and J 6 bases, leaving 8 bases between the germline ends. CDR1 is SEHNR and CDR2 is FQNEAQ in the germline V gene (reference sequence). The CDR3 has 12 residues. CDR3 protein: CASRTGDEKLFF. The CDR3, as DNA: TGTGCCAGCAGAACAGGCGATGAAAAACTGTTTTTT.

This clonotype showed up just a few times. The chain recombines TRBV7-6 with TRBJ1-5; possible D gene TRBD1, 6 bases. Trimming shortened V by 5 bases and J by 6 bases, and 17 bases separated the two germline ends. Germline CDR1 is SGHVS and CDR2 is FNYEAQ. The CDR3 contains 15 residues. The CDR3 DNA reads as TGTGCCAGCAGCGCAGGGACCCTAGGGGGTCAGCCCCAGCATTTT. Protein sequence: CASSAGTLGGQPQHF.

This clonotype was seen a handful of times. This sequence joins TRBV7-2 and TRBJ2-5; TRBD1 matches 8 bases. J gave up 5 bases and V 5 bases, and 10 bases lay outside the gene matches. Germline assignment: CDR1 SGHTA and CDR2 FQGNSA. This CDR3 is 15 amino acids long. The CDR3 region is CASSGTGQGAETQYF. For the CDR3, the DNA is TGTGCCAGCAGCGGTACGGGGCAGGGGGCGGAGACCCAGTACTTC.

This rearrangement joins TRBV12-3 or TRBV12-4 to TRBJ2-1, with 14 bases that match TRBD2. The CDR3 covers 19 residues. Trimming took 5 bases from V and 5 from J; bases not matched to a gene: 14. CDR3 nucleotides: TGTGCCAGCAGTCTACAGATACTCGGACTAGCGGGGGGTCACAATGAGCAGTTCTTC. Encoded protein: CASSLQILGLAGGHNEQFF.

This clonotype has a handful of counts. V and J are TRBV7-8 and TRBJ2-2; no clear D gene. V was pared by 1 base and J by 7 bases, with 13 bases between. Germline CDR1 is SGHVS and CDR2 is FQNEAQ. The CDR3 contains 15 residues. CDR3 bases: TGTGCCAGCAGCTTAGTTACGGAACCCCTCGGGGAGCTGTTTTTT. Protein sequence: CASSLVTEPLGELFF.

The V call is TRBV7-2, the J call TRBJ2-7; the D gene is possibly TRBD2 (5 bases). V was clipped by 5 bases and J by 6 bases, with 11 bases between them. CDR1 SGHTA and CDR2 FQGNSA come from the germline V gene. The CDR3 spans 12 residues. CDR3 protein: CASSHQSGEQYF. The CDR3 DNA is TGTGCCAGCAGCCATCAGAGCGGCGAGCAGTACTTC. The full variable domain, in which reference TRBV7-2 and TRBJ2-7 provide the parts outside the CDR3, is GAGVSQSPSNKVTEKGKDVELRCDPISGHTALYWYRQSLGQGLEFLIYFQGNSAPDKSGLPSDRFSAERTGGSVSTLTIQRTQQEDSAVYLCASSHQSGEQYFGPGTRLTVT.

This clonotype was detected a few times. V and J are TRBV5-1 and TRBJ1-5; D is undetermined. The germline V gene encodes CDR1 SGHRS and CDR2 YFSETQ. The CDR3 runs 14 residues. The ends were cut back, 5 bases at V and 2 bases at J, with 11 bases in the middle. The CDR3 here is CASSWTGGNQPQHF. CDR3 nucleotides: TGCGCCAGCAGTTGGACTGGCGGCAATCAGCCCCAGCATTTT. Full variable domain (outside the CDR3, taken from reference TRBV5-1 and TRBJ1-5): KAGVTQTPRYLIKTRGQQVTLSCSPISGHRSVSWYQQTPGQGLQFLFEYFSETQRNKGNFPGRFSGRQFSNSRSEMNVSTLELGDSALYLCASSWTGGNQPQHFGDGTRLSIL.

The V and J genes are TRBV6-2 or TRBV6-3 and TRBJ1-6; D remains ambiguous. The CDR3 runs to 13 residues. CDR1 MNHEY and CDR2 SVGEGT come from the germline V gene. Between the trimmed V and J ends, which lost 10 bases and 6 bases, there was a span of 13 bases. As DNA, the CDR3 is TGTGCCACTACGGAAGAGAGTAATTCACCCCTCCACTTT. Protein: CATTEESNSPLHF.

This clonotype was picked up a small number of times. The rearrangement uses TRBV24-1 and TRBJ2-2; D remains ambiguous. CDR1 is KGHDR, CDR2 SFDVKD, per germline. Between the trimmed V and J ends, which lost 4 bases and 5 bases, there was a span of 7 bases. This CDR3 comprises 13 residues. The CDR3 DNA sequence: TGTGCCACCAGTGAATGGGAAACCGGGGAGCTGTTTTTT. This translates into CATSEWETGELFF.

This clonotype has more than one count but fewer than ten. The chain has TRBV14 and TRBJ2-1; a possible D gene is TRBD1 (5 bases). Germline CDR1 reads SGHDN; CDR2 reads FVKESK. The CDR3 extends over 15 amino acids. With 3 bases removed from V and 2 bases from J, the gap between germline ends came to 11 bases. The CDR3 bases are TGTGCCAGCAGCCAGGGGAAGGGGCCCTACAATGAGCAGTTCTTC. Translation gives CASSQGKGPYNEQFF. The variable domain in full, with the rest retrieved from reference TRBV14 and TRBJ2-1, is EAGVTQFPSHSVIEKGQTVTLRCDPISGHDNLYWYRRVMGKEIKFLLHFVKESKQDESGMPNNRFLAERTGGTYSTLKVQPAELEDSGVYFCASSQGKGPYNEQFFGPGTRLTVL.

A few counts support this clonotype. The rearrangement links TRBV7-3 to TRBJ2-7; D possibly matches TRBD1 or TRBD2 (6 bases each). Germline lookup yields CDR1 SGHTA and CDR2 FQGTGA. The CDR3 has 16 amino acids. V was cut by 1 base and J by 4 bases, with 17 bases left in between. CDR3 loop: CASSLIGGLMIYEQYF. The CDR3 DNA reads as TGTGCCAGCAGCTTAATAGGGGGACTGATGATTTACGAGCAGTACTTC.

The J gene is TRBJ1-3, the V gene TRBV7-2, with unresolved D. From germline, CDR1 is SGHTA and CDR2 FQGNSA. This CDR3 spans 15 amino acids. V was shortened by 5 bases and J by 4 bases, with 15 bases between the two germline ends. CDR3 loop: CASSPGRGKGNTIYF. For the CDR3, the DNA is TGTGCCAGCAGCCCGGGCCGCGGGAAGGGAAACACCATATATTTT.

This chain uses TRBV12-3 or TRBV12-4 with TRBJ2-6; 8 nucleotides agree with TRBD1. The CDR3 has 17 residues. With 5 bases clipped from V and 2 bases from J, the junction kept 8 bases outside the gene matches. The CDR3 coding sequence is TGTGCCAGCAGTCCGGACAGGGTATACGCTGGGGCCAACGTCCTGACTTTC. Protein sequence: CASSPDRVYAGANVLTF.

This clonotype was seen a handful of times. Sequence at one end of the junction differs from germline and may be a read error. The CDR3, as DNA: TGTGCCAGCAGCTTATTCCAAGGCAATGAGCAGTTCTTC. Residues: CASSLFQGNEQFF. J is TRBJ2-1 and V is TRBV28, with D unclear. This CDR3 is built from 13 residues. Looked up from germline, CDR1 is MDHEN and CDR2 is SYDVKM.

The genes are TRBV29-1 and TRBJ2-1, with D possibly matching TRBD2 (6 bases). V was shortened by 0 bases and J by 2 bases, with 11 bases between the two germline ends. The length of the CDR3 is 15 residues. CDR1 and CDR2 (germline): SQVTM, ANQGSEA. The CDR3 is CSVEEGGAPYNEQFF. The CDR3 DNA is TGCAGCGTTGAAGAGGGCGGGGCCCCCTACAATGAGCAGTTCTTC.

The chain combines TRBV29-1 with TRBJ2-1; the D gene is possibly TRBD1 (6 bases). The CDR3 spans 14 residues. CDR1 and CDR2 from the germline V gene are SQVTM and ANQGSEA. Trimming took 5 bases from V and 4 from J, leaving 15 bases between them. CDR3 in amino acids: CSVPPQGRYNEQFF. The CDR3 DNA reads as TGCAGCGTTCCCCCCCAGGGGCGGTACAATGAGCAGTTCTTC.